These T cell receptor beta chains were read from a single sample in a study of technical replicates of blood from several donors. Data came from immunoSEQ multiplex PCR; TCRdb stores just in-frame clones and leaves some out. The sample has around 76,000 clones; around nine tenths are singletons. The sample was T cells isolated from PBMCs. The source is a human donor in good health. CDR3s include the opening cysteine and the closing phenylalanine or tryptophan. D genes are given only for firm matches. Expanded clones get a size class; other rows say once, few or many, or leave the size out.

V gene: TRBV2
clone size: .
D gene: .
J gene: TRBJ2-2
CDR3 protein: CASSGRLAAGELFF
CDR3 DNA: TGTGCCAGCAGTGGCCGGCTAGCTGCCGGGGAGCTGTTTTTT

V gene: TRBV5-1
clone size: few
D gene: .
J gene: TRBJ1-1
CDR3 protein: CASSFGTIGTEAFF
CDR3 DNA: TGCGCCAGCAGCTTCGGGACAATAGGCACTGAAGCTTTCTTT

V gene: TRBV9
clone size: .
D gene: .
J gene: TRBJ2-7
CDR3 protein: CASSERGAATYEQYF
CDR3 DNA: TGTGCCAGCAGTGAACGCGGCGCCGCGACTTACGAGCAGTACTTC

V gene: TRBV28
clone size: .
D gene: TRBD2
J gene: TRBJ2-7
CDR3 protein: CASSANPGTSGSGYIIQIYEQYF
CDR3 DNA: TGTGCCAGCAGCGCAAACCCCGGGACTAGCGGGAGCGGTTATATTATACAAATTTACGAGCAGTACTTC

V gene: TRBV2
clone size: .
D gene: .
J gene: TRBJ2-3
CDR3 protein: CASSEFRGTPYTQYF
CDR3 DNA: TGTGCCAGCAGTGAATTTCGCGGTACTCCCTATACGCAGTATTTT

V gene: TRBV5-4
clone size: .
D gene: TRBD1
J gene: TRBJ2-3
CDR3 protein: CASKRTGFTDTQYF
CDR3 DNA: TGTGCCAGTAAGAGGACAGGGTTCACAGATACGCAGTATTTT

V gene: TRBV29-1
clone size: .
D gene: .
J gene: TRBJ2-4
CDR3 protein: CSVTVRLGGADIQYF
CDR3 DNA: TGCAGCGTGACCGTACGACTTGGGGGCGCCGACATTCAGTACTTC

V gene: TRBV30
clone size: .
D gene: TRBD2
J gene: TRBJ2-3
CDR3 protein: CAWSLGTSGGGPDTQYF
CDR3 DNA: TGTGCCTGGTCCCTCGGGACTAGCGGGGGGGGGCCGGATACGCAGTATTTT

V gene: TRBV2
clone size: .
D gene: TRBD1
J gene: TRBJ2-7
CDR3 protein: CASDRGQDYEQYF
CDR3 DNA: TGTGCCAGCGACAGGGGGCAAGACTACGAGCAGTACTTC

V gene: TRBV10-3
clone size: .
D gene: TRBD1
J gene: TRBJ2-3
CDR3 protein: CAIRGTGMLGTQYF
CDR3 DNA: TGTGCCATCAGGGGGACAGGAATGCTCGGTACGCAGTATTTT